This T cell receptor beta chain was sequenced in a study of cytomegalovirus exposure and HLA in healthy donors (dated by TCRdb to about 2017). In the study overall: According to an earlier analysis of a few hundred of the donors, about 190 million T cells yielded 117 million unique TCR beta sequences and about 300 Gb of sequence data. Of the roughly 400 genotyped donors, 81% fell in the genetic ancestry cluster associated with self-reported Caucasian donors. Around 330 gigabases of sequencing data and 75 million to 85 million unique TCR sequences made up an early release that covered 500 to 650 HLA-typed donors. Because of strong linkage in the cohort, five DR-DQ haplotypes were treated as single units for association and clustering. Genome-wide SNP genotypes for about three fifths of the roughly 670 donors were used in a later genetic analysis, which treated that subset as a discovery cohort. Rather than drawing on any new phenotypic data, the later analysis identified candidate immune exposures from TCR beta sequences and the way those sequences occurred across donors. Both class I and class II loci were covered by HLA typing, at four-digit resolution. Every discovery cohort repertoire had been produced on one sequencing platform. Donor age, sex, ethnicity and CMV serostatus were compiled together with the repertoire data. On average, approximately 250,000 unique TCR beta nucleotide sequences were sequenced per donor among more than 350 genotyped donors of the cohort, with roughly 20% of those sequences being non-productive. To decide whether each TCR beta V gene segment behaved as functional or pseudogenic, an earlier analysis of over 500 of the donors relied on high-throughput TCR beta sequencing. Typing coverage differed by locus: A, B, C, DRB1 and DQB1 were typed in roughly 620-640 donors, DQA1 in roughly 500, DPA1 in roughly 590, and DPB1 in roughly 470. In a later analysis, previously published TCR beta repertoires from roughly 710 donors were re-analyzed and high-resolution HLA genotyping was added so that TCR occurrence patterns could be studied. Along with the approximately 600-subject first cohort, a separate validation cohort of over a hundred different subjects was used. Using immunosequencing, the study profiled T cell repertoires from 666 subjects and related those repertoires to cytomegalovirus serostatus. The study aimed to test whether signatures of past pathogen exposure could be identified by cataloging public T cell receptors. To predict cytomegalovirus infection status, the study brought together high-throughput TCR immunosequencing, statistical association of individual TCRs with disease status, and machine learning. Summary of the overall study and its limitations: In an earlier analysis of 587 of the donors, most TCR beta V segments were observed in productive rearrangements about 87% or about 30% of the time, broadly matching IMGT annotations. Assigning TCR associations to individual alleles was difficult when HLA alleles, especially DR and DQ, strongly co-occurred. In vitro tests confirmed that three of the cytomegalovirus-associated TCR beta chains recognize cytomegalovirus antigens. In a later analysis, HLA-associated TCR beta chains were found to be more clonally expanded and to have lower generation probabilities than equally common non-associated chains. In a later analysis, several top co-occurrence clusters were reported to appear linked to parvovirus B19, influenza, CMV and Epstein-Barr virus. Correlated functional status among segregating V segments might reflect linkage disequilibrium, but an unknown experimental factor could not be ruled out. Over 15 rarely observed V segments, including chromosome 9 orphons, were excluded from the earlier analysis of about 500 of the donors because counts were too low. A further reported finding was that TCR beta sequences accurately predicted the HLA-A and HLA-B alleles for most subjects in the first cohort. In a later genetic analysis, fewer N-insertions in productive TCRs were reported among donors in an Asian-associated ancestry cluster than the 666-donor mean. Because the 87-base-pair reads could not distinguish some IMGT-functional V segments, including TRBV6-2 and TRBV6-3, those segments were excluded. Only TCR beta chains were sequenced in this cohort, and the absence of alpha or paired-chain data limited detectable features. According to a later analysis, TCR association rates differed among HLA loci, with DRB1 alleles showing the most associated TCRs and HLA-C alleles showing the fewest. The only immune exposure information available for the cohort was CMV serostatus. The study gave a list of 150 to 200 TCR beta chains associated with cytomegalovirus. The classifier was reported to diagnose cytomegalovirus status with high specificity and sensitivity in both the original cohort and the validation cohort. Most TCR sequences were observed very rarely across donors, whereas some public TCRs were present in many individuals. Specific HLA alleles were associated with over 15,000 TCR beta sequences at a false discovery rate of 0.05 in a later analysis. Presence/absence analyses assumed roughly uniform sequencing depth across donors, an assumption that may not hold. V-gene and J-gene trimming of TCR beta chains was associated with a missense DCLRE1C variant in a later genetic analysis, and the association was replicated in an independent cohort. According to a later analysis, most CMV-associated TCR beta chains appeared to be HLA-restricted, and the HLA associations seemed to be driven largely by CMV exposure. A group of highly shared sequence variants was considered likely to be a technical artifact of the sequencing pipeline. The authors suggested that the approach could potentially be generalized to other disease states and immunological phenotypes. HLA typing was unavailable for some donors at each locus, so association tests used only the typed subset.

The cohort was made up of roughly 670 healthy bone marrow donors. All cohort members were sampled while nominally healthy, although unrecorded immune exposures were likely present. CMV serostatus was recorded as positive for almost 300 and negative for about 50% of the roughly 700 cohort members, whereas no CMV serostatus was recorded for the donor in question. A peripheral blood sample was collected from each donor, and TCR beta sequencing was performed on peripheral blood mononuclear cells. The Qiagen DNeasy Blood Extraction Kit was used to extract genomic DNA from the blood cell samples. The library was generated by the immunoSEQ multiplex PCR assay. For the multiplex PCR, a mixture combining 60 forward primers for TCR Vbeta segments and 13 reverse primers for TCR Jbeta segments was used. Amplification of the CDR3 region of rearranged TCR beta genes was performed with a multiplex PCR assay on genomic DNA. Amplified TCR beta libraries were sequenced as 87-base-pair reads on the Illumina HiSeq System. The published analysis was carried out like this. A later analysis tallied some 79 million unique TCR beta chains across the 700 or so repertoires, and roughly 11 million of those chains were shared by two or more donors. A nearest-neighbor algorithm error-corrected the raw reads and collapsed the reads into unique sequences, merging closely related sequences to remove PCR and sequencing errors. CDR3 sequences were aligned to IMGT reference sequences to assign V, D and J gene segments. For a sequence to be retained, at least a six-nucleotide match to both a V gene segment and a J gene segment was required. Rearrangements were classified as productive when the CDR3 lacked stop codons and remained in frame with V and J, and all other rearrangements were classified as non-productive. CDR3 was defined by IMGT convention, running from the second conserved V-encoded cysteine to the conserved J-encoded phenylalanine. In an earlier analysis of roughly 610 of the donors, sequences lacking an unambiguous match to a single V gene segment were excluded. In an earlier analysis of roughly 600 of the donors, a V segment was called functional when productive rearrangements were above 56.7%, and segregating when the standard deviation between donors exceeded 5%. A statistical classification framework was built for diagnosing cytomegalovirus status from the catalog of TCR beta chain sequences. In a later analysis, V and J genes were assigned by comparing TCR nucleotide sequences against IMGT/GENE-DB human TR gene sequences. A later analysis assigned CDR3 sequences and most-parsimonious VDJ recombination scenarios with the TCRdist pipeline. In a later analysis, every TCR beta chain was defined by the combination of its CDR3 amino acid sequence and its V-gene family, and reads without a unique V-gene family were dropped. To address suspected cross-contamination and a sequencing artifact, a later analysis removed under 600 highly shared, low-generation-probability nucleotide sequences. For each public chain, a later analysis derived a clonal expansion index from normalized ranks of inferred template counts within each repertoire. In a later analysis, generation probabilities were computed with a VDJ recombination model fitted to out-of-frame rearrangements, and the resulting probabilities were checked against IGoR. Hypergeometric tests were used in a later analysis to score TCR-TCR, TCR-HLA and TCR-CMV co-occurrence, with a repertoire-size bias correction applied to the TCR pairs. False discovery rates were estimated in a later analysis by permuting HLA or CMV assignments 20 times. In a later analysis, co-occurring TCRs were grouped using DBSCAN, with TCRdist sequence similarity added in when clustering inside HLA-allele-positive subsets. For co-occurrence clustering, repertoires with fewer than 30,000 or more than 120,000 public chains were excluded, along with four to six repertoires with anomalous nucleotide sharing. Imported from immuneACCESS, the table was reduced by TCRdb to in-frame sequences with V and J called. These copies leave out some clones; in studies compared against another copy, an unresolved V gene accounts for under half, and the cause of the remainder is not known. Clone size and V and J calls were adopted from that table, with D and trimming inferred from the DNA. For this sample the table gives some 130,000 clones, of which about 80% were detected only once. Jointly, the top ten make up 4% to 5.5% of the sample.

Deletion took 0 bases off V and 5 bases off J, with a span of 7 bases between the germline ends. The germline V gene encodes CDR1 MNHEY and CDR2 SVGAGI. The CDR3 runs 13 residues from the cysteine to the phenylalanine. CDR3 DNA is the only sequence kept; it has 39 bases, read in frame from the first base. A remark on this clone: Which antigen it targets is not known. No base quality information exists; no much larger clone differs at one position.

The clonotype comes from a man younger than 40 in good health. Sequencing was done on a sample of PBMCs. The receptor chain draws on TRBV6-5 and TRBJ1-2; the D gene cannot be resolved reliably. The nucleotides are TGTGCCAGCAGTTACTCCGTCAGTTATGGCTACACCTTC. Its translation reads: CASSYSVSYGYTF.